The rows below give T cell receptor beta chains drawn from one sample of a study of cytomegalovirus exposure and HLA in healthy donors. Generated by immunoSEQ multiplex PCR, the TCRdb table keeps only in-frame clones and is missing some. The sample carries 65,000 to 95,000 clones, around four fifths recorded once. The sequenced sample was PBMCs. The receptors were sampled from a male donor in good health and CMV-seropositive. Both conserved end residues are part of each CDR3. Each record gives: J gene, D gene, clone size, V gene, CDR3 protein, CDR3 DNA. A D gene is named only where the DNA matches it firmly. Clone size is given for some rows only: seen once, a few or many times, or a class if the clone is expanded.

J gene: TRBJ2-3
D gene: -
clone size: once
V gene: TRBV18
CDR3 protein: CASSGRVPDTQYF
CDR3 DNA: TGTGCCAGCTCAGGCAGGGTGCCAGATACGCAGTATTTT

J gene: TRBJ2-3
D gene: -
clone size: -
V gene: TRBV5-8
CDR3 protein: CASSLRERSTDTQYF
CDR3 DNA: TGTGCCAGCAGCTTGCGGGAGCGTAGCACAGATACGCAGTATTTT

J gene: TRBJ2-6
D gene: -
clone size: few
V gene: TRBV19
CDR3 protein: CASSFGSSGANVLTF
CDR3 DNA: TGTGCCAGTAGTTTCGGGTCCTCTGGGGCCAACGTCCTGACTTTC

J gene: TRBJ1-2
D gene: -
clone size: -
V gene: TRBV18
CDR3 protein: CASSRQEGDGYTF
CDR3 DNA: TGTGCCAGCTCGCGGCAGGAAGGGGATGGCTACACCTTC

J gene: TRBJ2-7
D gene: TRBD2
clone size: -
V gene: TRBV29-1
CDR3 protein: CSVVAGGVYEQYF
CDR3 DNA: TGCAGCGTTGTAGCGGGAGGGGTATACGAGCAGTACTTC

J gene: TRBJ1-2
D gene: -
clone size: -
V gene: TRBV6-6
CDR3 protein: CASSYGGSNYGYTF
CDR3 DNA: TGTGCCAGCAGTTACGGAGGGTCGAACTATGGCTACACCTTC

J gene: TRBJ2-2
D gene: -
clone size: -
V gene: TRBV5-1
CDR3 protein: CASSLGGDTGELFF
CDR3 DNA: TGCGCCAGCAGCTTGGGGGGAGACACCGGGGAGCTGTTTTTT

J gene: TRBJ1-2
D gene: TRBD1
clone size: -
V gene: TRBV2
CDR3 protein: CASAGQGSNYGYTF
CDR3 DNA: TGTGCCAGTGCGGGACAGGGCTCTAACTATGGCTACACCTTC

J gene: TRBJ2-5
D gene: TRBD1
clone size: -
V gene: TRBV5-8
CDR3 protein: CASRQQGKETQYF
CDR3 DNA: TGTGCCAGCAGACAACAGGGGAAAGAGACCCAGTACTTC

J gene: TRBJ2-2
D gene: -
clone size: -
V gene: TRBV5-6
CDR3 protein: CASSFGRLWRHGELFF
CDR3 DNA: TGTGCCAGCAGCTTCGGCCGTCTCTGGCGGCACGGGGAGCTGTTTTTT

J gene: TRBJ2-1
D gene: -
clone size: -
V gene: TRBV30
CDR3 protein: CAWSPLAGEQFF
CDR3 DNA: TGTGCCTGGAGTCCCCTAGCAGGCGAGCAGTTCTTC

J gene: TRBJ2-5
D gene: TRBD2
clone size: -
V gene: TRBV11-2
CDR3 protein: CASSPIAGSRFETQYF
CDR3 DNA: TGTGCCAGCAGCCCTATAGCGGGAAGTCGTTTTGAGACCCAGTACTTC

J gene: TRBJ2-3
D gene: -
clone size: -
V gene: TRBV28
CDR3 protein: CASSGSTDTQYF
CDR3 DNA: TGTGCCAGCAGTGGCAGCACAGATACGCAGTATTTT

J gene: TRBJ1-5
D gene: TRBD1
clone size: -
V gene: TRBV6-6
CDR3 protein: CATQGAPGQPQHF
CDR3 DNA: TGTGCCACACAGGGGGCGCCGGGACAGCCCCAGCATTTT

J gene: TRBJ2-7
D gene: -
clone size: once
V gene: TRBV5-4
CDR3 protein: CASSTDSTLQYF
CDR3 DNA: TGTGCCAGCAGCACGGACAGTACGTTGCAGTACTTC

J gene: TRBJ1-5
D gene: TRBD1
clone size: -
V gene: TRBV6-1
CDR3 protein: CAAQGLGNQPQHF
CDR3 DNA: TGTGCCGCACAGGGGTTAGGCAATCAGCCCCAGCATTTT

J gene: TRBJ2-7
D gene: TRBD2
clone size: -
V gene: TRBV18
CDR3 protein: CASSPGLAEIYEQYF
CDR3 DNA: TGTGCCAGCTCACCGGGACTAGCGGAGATCTACGAGCAGTACTTC

J gene: TRBJ2-3
D gene: TRBD2
clone size: -
V gene: TRBV15
CDR3 protein: CATSRGFSGRQSDTQYF
CDR3 DNA: TGTGCCACCAGCAGAGGTTTTAGCGGGAGGCAGTCAGATACGCAGTATTTT

J gene: TRBJ1-5
D gene: TRBD1
clone size: -
V gene: TRBV6-5
CDR3 protein: CASRAGTGNQPQHF
CDR3 DNA: TGTGCCAGCAGAGCCGGGACAGGGAATCAGCCCCAGCATTTT

J gene: TRBJ2-3
D gene: -
clone size: -
V gene: TRBV7-2
CDR3 protein: CASRAIAALTDTQYF
CDR3 DNA: TGTGCCAGCAGGGCAATAGCGGCCCTCACAGATACGCAGTATTTT

J gene: TRBJ2-1
D gene: TRBD2
clone size: -
V gene: TRBV13
CDR3 protein: CASSPRLAGVNEQFF
CDR3 DNA: TGTGCCAGCAGCCCCCGGCTAGCGGGAGTCAATGAGCAGTTCTTC

J gene: TRBJ2-2
D gene: TRBD2
clone size: once
V gene: TRBV19
CDR3 protein: CASSIGAGGTISAGELFF
CDR3 DNA: TGTGCCAGTAGTATAGGGGCTGGAGGGACTATCTCAGCCGGGGAGCTGTTTTTT